This T cell receptor beta chain was recovered during a study of T-cell reconstitution after alpha-beta-depleted transplantation in children. The TCRbeta library was prepared with unique molecular identifiers. TCRdb recomputed calls from the PCR reads with MiXCR, one row per CDR3 protein. Of 90,000 to 95,000 distinct CDR3 sequences listed, 12% are singletons. This clonotype was detected ten times or more. The CDR3 runs to 12 residues. V was clipped by 4 bases and J by 7 bases; unmatched bases: 3. CDR1 and CDR2 from the germline V gene are SQVTM and ANQGSEA. This chain uses TRBV29-1 with TRBJ1-2, with TRBD1 identical over 10 bases. The sample here was PBMCs from the stem cell graft donor, taken from the stem cell graft. This receptor was identified in a human donor who donated a stem cell graft to a child with inherited bone marrow failure. The CDR3 reads CSVGGQGFGYTF. CDR3 nucleotides: TGCAGCGTTGGGGGACAGGGGTTTGGCTACACCTTC.